The 23 T cell receptor beta chains given below trace back to one sample, sequenced in a study of cytomegalovirus exposure and HLA in healthy donors (TCRdb year 2017). The library was produced with the immunoSEQ multiplex PCR assay. TCRdb took this table from immuneACCESS and kept in-frame rearrangements with V and J called. Such tables lack part of the clones; where checked against another copy, unresolved V genes explain under half of the gap, and the rest is unexplained. The sample table shows 100,000 to 150,000 clones, and nearly 90% are seen once. 1.1% of the sample comes from the top ten. Material for sequencing was PBMCs. The receptors were gathered from a woman between 18 and 29 years old in good health and CMV-seronegative.

The chain links TRBV28 to TRBJ2-7; D is ambiguous. The CDR3 spans 14 residues. The germline CDR1 and CDR2 sequences are MDHEN and SYDVKM. V was pared by 6 bases and J by 0 bases, with 12 bases between. The CDR3 DNA is TGTGCCAGCAGATCGACAAGAAGCTCCTACGAGCAGTACTTC. Translating it yields CASRSTRSSYEQYF.

The rearrangement uses TRBV27 and TRBJ2-2, with 11 nucleotides matching TRBD2. V was clipped by 4 bases and J by 6 bases; unmatched bases: 13. CDR1 is MNHEY and CDR2 is SMNVEV in the germline V gene (reference sequence). This CDR3 contains 18 residues. CDR3 loop: CASSSDSGRVVFAGELFF. The CDR3 nucleotides read TGTGCCAGCAGTTCGGATAGCGGGAGGGTAGTGTTCGCCGGGGAGCTGTTTTTT.

The CDR3 loop reads CASSWGTGGNIQYF. The CDR3, as DNA: TGTGCCAGCAGTTGGGGGACAGGGGGAAACATTCAGTACTTC. The genes are TRBV27 and TRBJ2-4, with 11 bases that match TRBD1. CDR1 is MNHEY, CDR2 SMNVEV, per germline (reference sequence). V trimming: 4 bases; J trimming: 6 bases; junction bases outside the gene matches: 2. The CDR3 is made up of 14 amino acids.

The V gene is TRBV30, the J gene TRBJ1-2; D ambiguous. Trimming shortened V by 3 bases and J by 3 bases, and 8 bases separated the two germline ends. The CDR3 runs to 12 residues. The germline V gene encodes CDR1 GTSNPN and CDR2 SVGIG (reference sequence). The CDR3 here is CAWRAADYGYTF. The CDR3 DNA is TGTGCCTGGAGGGCGGCAGACTATGGCTACACCTTC.

The J gene is TRBJ2-1, the V gene TRBV28, with TRBD2 matching 14 bases. V shed 6 bases and J 4 bases; nucleotides not matched to a gene: 8. CDR1 MDHEN and CDR2 SYDVKM come from the germline V gene. The CDR3 consists of 17 residues. This chain's CDR3 is CASRAGLAGGPYNEQFF. Here the CDR3 DNA reads TGTGCCAGCAGGGCTGGACTAGCGGGAGGCCCATACAATGAGCAGTTCTTC.

The chain has TRBV30 and TRBJ1-2, with a possible D match to TRBD1 (6 bases). There are 11 residues in the CDR3. Germline assignment: CDR1 GTSNPN and CDR2 SVGIG (reference sequence). The V and J ends lost 3 bases and 8 bases respectively, with 10 bases between them. The chain's CDR3 is CAWSTGWGYTF. DNA of the CDR3: TGTGCCTGGAGCACAGGGTGGGGCTACACCTTC.

The V gene is TRBV5-4, the J gene TRBJ2-7, with 11 bases identical to TRBD1. The CDR3 consists of 15 residues. Germline values: CDR1 SGHNT, CDR2 YYREEE (reference sequence). Trimming at V came to 4 bases and at J to 5 bases, leaving 8 bases not matched to a gene. CDR3 residues: CASSHLDRGPHEQYF. CDR3 sequence (DNA): TGTGCCAGCAGCCACCTGGACAGGGGGCCCCACGAGCAGTACTTC.

This chain links TRBV5-1 with TRBJ1-6; 9 bases fit TRBD1. J gave up 8 bases and V 3 bases, and 3 bases lay outside the gene matches. Germline CDR1 is SGHRS and CDR2 is YFSETQ. CDR3 length: 14 amino acids. The CDR3 bases are TGCGCCAGCAGCTGGACAGGGGATGATTCACCCCTCCACTTT. Protein sequence: CASSWTGDDSPLHF.

The chain links TRBV4-2 to TRBJ1-5, with TRBD1 matching 7 bases. The CDR3 length is 16 residues. CDR1 is LGHNA, CDR2 YNFKEQ, per germline. The junction had 11 bases not matched to a gene; V was cut back by 4 bases and J by 5 bases. CDR3 DNA: TGTGCCAGCAGCCCTCTAACGAAGGGGGCGCATCAGCCCCAGCATTTT. It encodes CASSPLTKGAHQPQHF.

The V call is TRBV28, the J call TRBJ2-7; D possibly corresponds to TRBD1 (6 bases). The CDR3 extends over 13 amino acids. V lost 6 bases and J 1 base, leaving 10 bases between the germline ends. Germline loops: CDR1 MDHEN, CDR2 SYDVKM. In DNA form, the CDR3 reads TGTGCCAGCAGGGGAACAGGGTCCTACGAGCAGTACTTC. This codes for CASRGTGSYEQYF. Together with reference TRBV28 and TRBJ2-7, the CDR3 gives the full variable domain: DVKVTQSSRYLVKRTGEKVFLECVQDMDHENMFWYRQDPGLGLRLIYFSYDVKMKEKGDIPEGYSVSREKKERFSLILESASTNQTSMYLCASRGTGSYEQYFGPGTRLTVT.

V and J are TRBV5-1 and TRBJ2-1; a weak D match, TRBD1 (5 bases). Germline V gene lookup returns CDR1 SGHRS and CDR2 YFSETQ. V lost 1 base, J lost 7 bases, and 12 bases lay in between. The CDR3 is 14 amino acids. The CDR3 is CASSLPGLDNEQFF. For the CDR3, the DNA is TGCGCCAGCAGCTTGCCAGGGCTTGATAATGAGCAGTTCTTC.

This rearrangement joins TRBV7-2 to TRBJ2-7; unclear D gene. Trimming cost V 2 bases and J 6 bases, with 26 bases left between them. CDR1 SGHTA and CDR2 FQGNSA come from the germline V gene. This CDR3 is 18 amino acids long. CDR3 in DNA: TGTGCCAGCAGCTTAATTCCTGCTGGCTGGGTCCCTTCGGGCGAGCAGTACTTC. Translating it yields CASSLIPAGWVPSGEQYF.

This clone was counted once. This chain links TRBV5-4 with TRBJ1-2, with D maybe TRBD1 (6 bases). There are 15 residues in the CDR3. V dropped 4 bases and J dropped 7 bases, with 20 bases sitting between them. The germline V gene encodes CDR1 SGHNT and CDR2 YYREEE (reference sequence). DNA of the CDR3: TGTGCCAGCAGCACACGCTTAAACAGGGAGGGTGGCTACACCTTC. Protein product: CASSTRLNREGGYTF.

The V and J genes are TRBV5-4 and TRBJ1-2; the D is unclear. Germline-derived CDR1 and CDR2 are SGHNT and YYREEE (reference sequence). The CDR3 contains 14 residues. V gave up 4 bases and J gave up 4 bases, with 14 bases separating them. The chain's CDR3 is CASSAQTATYGYTF. For the CDR3, the DNA is TGTGCCAGCAGCGCACAGACGGCCACCTATGGCTACACCTTC.

V gene TRBV6-5 combines with J gene TRBJ1-6, with a tentative D call TRBD1 (5 bases). V lost 2 bases to trimming and J lost 7 bases, with 12 bases between them. This CDR3 has 15 amino acids. CDR1 is MNHEY and CDR2 is SVGAGI in the germline V gene. For the CDR3, the DNA is TGTGCCAGCAGTTACCAAGGGGCGCGAAATTCACCCCTCCACTTT. It codes for CASSYQGARNSPLHF.

A single count supports this clone. The chain has TRBV7-9 and TRBJ2-2; no firm D call. CDR1 and CDR2 (germline): SEHNR, FQNEAQ (reference sequence). Trimming took 1 base from V and 9 from J, leaving 6 bases between them. This CDR3 is built from 12 residues. As DNA, the CDR3 is TGTGCCAGCAGCTTAGTTTTCTGGGAGCTGTTTTTT. This translates into CASSLVFWELFF.

This chain uses TRBV10-1 with TRBJ2-7; 11 positions agree with TRBD1. CDR1 is WNHNN and CDR2 is SYGVQD in the germline V gene (reference sequence). The CDR3 length is 18 residues. After removal of 0 bases from V and 4 bases from J, the junction contained 11 bases not matched to a gene. CDR3 nucleotides: TGCGCCAGCAGTGAGTCGTTCGGACAGGGGGCTGAACAGTACGAGCAGTACTTC. As protein: CASSESFGQGAEQYEQYF.

The V and J genes are TRBV7-9 and TRBJ2-1, with TRBD1 matching over 7 bases. V dropped 5 bases and J dropped 5; count of bases not matched to a gene: 9. Looked up from germline, CDR1 is SEHNR and CDR2 is FQNEAQ (reference sequence). The CDR3 covers 15 residues. CDR3 nucleotide sequence: TGTGCCAGCAGCCAGCCCGGGACAGAAAACAATGAGCAGTTCTTC. This translates into CASSQPGTENNEQFF.

This clone was counted once. The chain has TRBV5-6 and TRBJ2-1; 8 nucleotides line up with TRBD2. J gave up 2 bases and V 4 bases, and 8 bases lay outside the gene matches. The CDR3 is 16 residues long. Germline V gene lookup returns CDR1 SGHDT and CDR2 YYEEEE. CDR3 in DNA: TGTGCCAGCAGCCCTACCGGGCGGGGGGCCTACAATGAGCAGTTCTTC. Translated, it gives CASSPTGRGAYNEQFF.

This clone appeared a single time. The J gene is TRBJ2-5, the V gene TRBV25-1; D perhaps matches TRBD1 (5 bases). The CDR3 runs 15 residues. V was pared by 3 bases and J by 2 bases, with 13 bases between. Germline loops: CDR1 MGHDK, CDR2 SYGVNS. The CDR3 sequence is CASSDLTETQETQYF. The DNA of the CDR3 is TGTGCCAGCAGTGACTTGACAGAGACGCAAGAGACCCAGTACTTC. Filled out from reference TRBV25-1 and TRBJ2-5, the complete variable domain reads EADIYQTPRYLVIGTGKKITLECSQTMGHDKMYWYQQDPGMELHLIHYSYGVNSTEKGDLSSESTVSRIRTEHFPLTLESARPSHTSQYLCASSDLTETQETQYFGPGTRLLVL.

V usage is TRBV29-1 and J usage is TRBJ2-2; TRBD2 agrees at 8 bases. This CDR3 region has 14 residues. V gave up 6 bases and J gave up 4 bases; unmatched junction bases: 7. Germline V gene lookup returns CDR1 SQVTM and CDR2 ANQGSEA. The CDR3 loop is CSVKFGGATGELFF. CDR3 DNA: TGCAGCGTGAAGTTCGGGGGGGCCACCGGGGAGCTGTTTTTT.

This clone is a singleton in its sample. The chain has TRBV7-9 and TRBJ1-2; D might be TRBD1 (6 bases). CDR1 and CDR2 (germline): SEHNR, FQNEAQ (reference sequence). V was trimmed by 1 base and J by 4 bases, leaving 16 bases between them. The CDR3 loop spans 16 amino acids. CDR3 residues: CASSLDGTMRTYGYTF. In DNA, the CDR3 is TGTGCCAGCAGCTTAGACGGGACAATGCGGACCTATGGCTACACCTTC.

This clone has just a few counts. The CDR3 sequence: CAWSPKGLIDSPLHF. The CDR3 DNA follows: TGTGCCTGGAGTCCCAAGGGGTTGATAGATTCACCCCTCCACTTT. The V gene is TRBV30, the J gene TRBJ1-6, with D perhaps TRBD1 (5 bases). The germline V and J ends were trimmed by 2 bases and 8 bases, with 16 bases remaining between them. Germline V gene data show CDR1 as GTSNPN and CDR2 as SVGIG (reference sequence). CDR3 size: 15 residues.